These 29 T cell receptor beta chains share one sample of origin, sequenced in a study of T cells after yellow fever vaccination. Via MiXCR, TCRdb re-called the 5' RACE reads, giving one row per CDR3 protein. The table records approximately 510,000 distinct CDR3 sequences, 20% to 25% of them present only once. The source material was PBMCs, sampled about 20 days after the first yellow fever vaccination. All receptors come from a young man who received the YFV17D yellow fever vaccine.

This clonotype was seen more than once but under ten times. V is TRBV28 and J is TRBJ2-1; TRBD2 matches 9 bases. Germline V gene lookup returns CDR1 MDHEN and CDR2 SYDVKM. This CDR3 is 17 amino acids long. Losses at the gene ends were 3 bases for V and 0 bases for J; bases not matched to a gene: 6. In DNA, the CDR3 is TGTGCCAGCAGTTTTTCCTTAGCGGGGGTCTCCTACAATGAGCAGTTCTTC. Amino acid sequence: CASSFSLAGVSYNEQFF.

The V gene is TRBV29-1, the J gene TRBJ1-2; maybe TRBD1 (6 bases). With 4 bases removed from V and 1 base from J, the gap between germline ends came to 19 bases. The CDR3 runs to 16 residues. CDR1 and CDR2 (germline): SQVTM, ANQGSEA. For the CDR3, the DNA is TGCAGCGTTGGGGAAACAGGGCAGTCTCATAACTATGGCTACACCTTC. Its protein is CSVGETGQSHNYGYTF.

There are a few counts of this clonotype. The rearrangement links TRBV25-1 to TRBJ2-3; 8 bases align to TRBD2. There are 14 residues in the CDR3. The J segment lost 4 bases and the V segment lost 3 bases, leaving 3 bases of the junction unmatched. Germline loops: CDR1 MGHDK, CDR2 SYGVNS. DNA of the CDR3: TGTGCCAGCAGTGATACGGGACTAGCAGATACGCAGTATTTT. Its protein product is CASSDTGLADTQYF.

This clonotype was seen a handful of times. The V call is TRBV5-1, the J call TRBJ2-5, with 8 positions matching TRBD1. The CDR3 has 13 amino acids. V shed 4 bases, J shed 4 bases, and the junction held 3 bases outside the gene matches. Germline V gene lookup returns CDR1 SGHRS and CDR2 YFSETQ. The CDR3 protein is CASSDGQGETQYF. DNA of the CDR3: TGCGCCAGCAGCGATGGACAGGGAGAGACCCAGTACTTC.

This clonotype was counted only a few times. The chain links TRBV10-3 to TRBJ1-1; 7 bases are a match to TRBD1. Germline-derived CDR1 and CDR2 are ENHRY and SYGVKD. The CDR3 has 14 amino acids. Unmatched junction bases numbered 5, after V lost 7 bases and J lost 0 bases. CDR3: CAIKGQIMNTEAFF. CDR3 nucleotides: TGTGCCATCAAGGGACAGATCATGAACACTGAAGCTTTCTTT.

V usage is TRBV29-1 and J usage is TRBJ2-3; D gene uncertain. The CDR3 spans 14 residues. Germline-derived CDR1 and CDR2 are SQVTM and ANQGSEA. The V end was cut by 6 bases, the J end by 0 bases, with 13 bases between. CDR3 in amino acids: CSVRTGLSTDTQYF. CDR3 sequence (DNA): TGCAGCGTACGGACGGGCCTTAGCACAGATACGCAGTATTTT.

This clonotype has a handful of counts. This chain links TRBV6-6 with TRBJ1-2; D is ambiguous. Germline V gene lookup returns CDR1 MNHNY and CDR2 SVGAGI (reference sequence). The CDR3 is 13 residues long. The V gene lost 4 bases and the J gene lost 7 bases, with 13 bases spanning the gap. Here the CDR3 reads CASSSIWVGGYTF. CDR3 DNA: TGTGCCAGCAGTTCGATATGGGTTGGTGGCTACACCTTC.

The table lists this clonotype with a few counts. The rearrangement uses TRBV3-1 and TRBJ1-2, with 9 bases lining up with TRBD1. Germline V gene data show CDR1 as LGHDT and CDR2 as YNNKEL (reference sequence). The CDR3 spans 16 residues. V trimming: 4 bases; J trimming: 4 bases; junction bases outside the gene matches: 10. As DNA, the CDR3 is TGTGCCAGCAGCCCGACATTCGGGACAGGGAGCTATGGCTACACCTTC. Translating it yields CASSPTFGTGSYGYTF.

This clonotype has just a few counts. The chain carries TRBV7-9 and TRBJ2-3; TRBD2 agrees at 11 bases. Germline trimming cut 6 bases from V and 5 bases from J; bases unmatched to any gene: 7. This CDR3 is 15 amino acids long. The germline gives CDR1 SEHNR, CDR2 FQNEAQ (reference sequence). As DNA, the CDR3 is TGTGCCAGCAGAGGGGGACTAGCGGAACTAGATACGCAGTATTTT. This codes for CASRGGLAELDTQYF. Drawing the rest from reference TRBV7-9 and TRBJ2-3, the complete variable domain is DTGVSQNPRHKITKRGQNVTFRCDPISEHNRLYWYRQTLGQGPEFLTYFQNEAQLEKSRLLSDRFSAERPKGSFSTLEIQRTEQGDSAMYLCASRGGLAELDTQYFGPGTRLTVL.

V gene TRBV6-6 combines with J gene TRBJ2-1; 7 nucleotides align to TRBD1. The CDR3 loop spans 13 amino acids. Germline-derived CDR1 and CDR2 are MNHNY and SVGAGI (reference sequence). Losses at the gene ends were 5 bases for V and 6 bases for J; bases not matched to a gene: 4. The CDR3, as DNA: TGTGCCAGCAGTGTCCCAGGGGGCAATGAGCAGTTCTTC. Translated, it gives CASSVPGGNEQFF.

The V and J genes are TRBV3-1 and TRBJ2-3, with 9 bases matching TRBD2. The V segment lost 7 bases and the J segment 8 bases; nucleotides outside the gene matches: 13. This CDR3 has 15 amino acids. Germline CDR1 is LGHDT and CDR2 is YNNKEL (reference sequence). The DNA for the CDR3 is TGTGCCAGCATGGATTTGACTAGCGGAGCGGCTACGCAGTATTTT. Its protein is CASMDLTSGAATQYF.

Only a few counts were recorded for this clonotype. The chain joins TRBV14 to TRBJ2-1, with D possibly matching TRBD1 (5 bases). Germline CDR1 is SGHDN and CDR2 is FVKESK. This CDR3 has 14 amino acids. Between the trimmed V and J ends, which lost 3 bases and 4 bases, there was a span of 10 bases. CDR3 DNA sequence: TGTGCCAGCAGCCATCAGGGTGATTACAATGAGCAGTTCTTC. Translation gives CASSHQGDYNEQFF.

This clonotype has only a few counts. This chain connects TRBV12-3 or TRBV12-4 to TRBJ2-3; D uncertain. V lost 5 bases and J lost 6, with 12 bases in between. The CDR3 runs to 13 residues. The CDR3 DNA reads TGTGCCAGCAGTACCCGACCACCGGATACGCAGTATTTT. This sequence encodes CASSTRPPDTQYF.

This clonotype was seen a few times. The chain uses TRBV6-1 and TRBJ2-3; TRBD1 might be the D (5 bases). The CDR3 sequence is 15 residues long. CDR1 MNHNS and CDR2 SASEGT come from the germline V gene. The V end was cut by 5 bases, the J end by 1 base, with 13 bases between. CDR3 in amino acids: CASSITVGRTDTQYF. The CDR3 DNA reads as TGTGCCAGCAGTATCACAGTGGGGCGCACAGATACGCAGTATTTT.

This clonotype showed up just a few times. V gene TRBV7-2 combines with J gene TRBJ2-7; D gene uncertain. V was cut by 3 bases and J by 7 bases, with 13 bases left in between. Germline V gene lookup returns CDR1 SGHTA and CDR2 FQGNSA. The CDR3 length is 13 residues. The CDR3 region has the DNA TGTGCCAGCAGCTTCTTAAATGTATGGGAGCAGTACTTC. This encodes CASSFLNVWEQYF. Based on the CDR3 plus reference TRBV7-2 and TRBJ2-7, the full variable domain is GAGVSQSPSNKVTEKGKDVELRCDPISGHTALYWYRQSLGQGLEFLIYFQGNSAPDKSGLPSDRFSAERTGGSVSTLTIQRTQQEDSAVYLCASSFLNVWEQYFGPGTRLTVT.

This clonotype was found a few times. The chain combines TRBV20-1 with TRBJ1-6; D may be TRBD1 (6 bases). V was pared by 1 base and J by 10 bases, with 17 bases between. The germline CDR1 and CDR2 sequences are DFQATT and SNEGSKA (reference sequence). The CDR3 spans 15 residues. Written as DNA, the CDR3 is TGCAGTGCTAGAGTCGTTACAGGGTCGATGTCACCCCTCCACTTT. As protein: CSARVVTGSMSPLHF.

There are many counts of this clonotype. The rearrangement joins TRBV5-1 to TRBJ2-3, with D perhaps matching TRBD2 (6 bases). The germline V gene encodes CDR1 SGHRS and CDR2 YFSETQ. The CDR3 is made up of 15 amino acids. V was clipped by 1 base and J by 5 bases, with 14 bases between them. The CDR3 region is CASSLLGQGGDTQYF. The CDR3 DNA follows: TGCGCCAGCAGCTTGCTAGGGCAGGGAGGAGATACGCAGTATTTT.

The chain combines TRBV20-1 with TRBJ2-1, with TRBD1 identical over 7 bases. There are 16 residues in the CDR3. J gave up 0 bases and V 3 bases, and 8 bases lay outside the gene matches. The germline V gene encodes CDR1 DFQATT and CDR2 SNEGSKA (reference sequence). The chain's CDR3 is CSASYRGESSYNEQFF. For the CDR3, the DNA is TGCAGTGCTAGTTACAGGGGCGAGAGCTCCTACAATGAGCAGTTCTTC.

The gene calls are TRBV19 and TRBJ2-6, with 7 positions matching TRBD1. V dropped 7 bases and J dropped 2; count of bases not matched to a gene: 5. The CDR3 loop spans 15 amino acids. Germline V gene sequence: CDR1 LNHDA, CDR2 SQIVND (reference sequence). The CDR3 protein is CASNDDRAGANVLTF. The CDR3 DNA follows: TGTGCCAGTAACGATGACAGGGCTGGGGCCAACGTCCTGACTTTC.

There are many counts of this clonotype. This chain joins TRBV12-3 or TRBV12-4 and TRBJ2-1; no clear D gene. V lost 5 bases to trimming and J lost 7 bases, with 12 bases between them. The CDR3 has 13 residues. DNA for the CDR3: TGTGCCAGCAGTCAAGAGGACGGGAATGAGCAGTTCTTC. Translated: CASSQEDGNEQFF.

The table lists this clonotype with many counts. CDR3 in DNA: TGCGCCAGCAGCCTGGACGGCTCCTCTGGAAACACCATATATTTT. It translates to CASSLDGSSGNTIYF. The V and J genes are TRBV5-1 and TRBJ1-3, with D hard to call. Germline CDR1 is SGHRS and CDR2 is YFSETQ. This CDR3 is 15 amino acids long. V was clipped by 4 bases and J by 0 bases, with 11 bases between them.

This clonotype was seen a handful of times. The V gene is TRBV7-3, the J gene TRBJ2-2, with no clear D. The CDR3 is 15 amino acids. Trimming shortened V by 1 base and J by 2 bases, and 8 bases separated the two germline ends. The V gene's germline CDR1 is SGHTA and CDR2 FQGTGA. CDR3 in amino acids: CASSLIGGNTGELFF. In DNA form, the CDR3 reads TGTGCCAGCAGCTTAATTGGCGGCAACACCGGGGAGCTGTTTTTT.

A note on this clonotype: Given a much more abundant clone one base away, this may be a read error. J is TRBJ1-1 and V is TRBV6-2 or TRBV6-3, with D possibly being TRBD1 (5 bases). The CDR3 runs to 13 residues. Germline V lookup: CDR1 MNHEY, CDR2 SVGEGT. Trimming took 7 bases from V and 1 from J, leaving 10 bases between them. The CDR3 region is CASTNGGNTEAFF. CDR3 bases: TGTGCCAGCACCAACGGGGGGAACACTGAAGCTTTCTTT.

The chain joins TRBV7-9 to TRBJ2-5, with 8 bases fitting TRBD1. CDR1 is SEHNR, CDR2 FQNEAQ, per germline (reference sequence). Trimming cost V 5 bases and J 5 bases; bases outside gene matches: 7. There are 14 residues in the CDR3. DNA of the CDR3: TGTGCCAGCAGCCATACAGGGGGAGGTGAGACCCAGTACTTC. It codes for CASSHTGGGETQYF.

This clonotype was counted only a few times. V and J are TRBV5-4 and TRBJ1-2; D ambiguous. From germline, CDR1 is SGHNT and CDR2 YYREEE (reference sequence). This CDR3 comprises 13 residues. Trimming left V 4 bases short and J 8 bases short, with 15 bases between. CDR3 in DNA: TGTGCCAGCAGCCCCCTTAGCCGGGAAGGCTACACCTTC. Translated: CASSPLSREGYTF.

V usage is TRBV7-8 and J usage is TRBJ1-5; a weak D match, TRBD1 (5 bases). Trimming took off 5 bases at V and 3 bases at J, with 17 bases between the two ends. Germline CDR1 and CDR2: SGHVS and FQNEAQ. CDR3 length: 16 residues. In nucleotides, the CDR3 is TGTGCCAGCAGCGATGGACGACAGATAACCAATCAGCCCCAGCATTTT. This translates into CASSDGRQITNQPQHF.

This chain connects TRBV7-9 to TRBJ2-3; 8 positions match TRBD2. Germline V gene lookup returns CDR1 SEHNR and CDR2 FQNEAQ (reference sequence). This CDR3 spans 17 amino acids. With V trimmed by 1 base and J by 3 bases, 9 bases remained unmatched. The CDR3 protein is CASSLGGGRGETDTQYF. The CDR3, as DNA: TGTGCCAGCAGCTTAGGCGGGGGGCGCGGAGAAACAGATACGCAGTATTTT.

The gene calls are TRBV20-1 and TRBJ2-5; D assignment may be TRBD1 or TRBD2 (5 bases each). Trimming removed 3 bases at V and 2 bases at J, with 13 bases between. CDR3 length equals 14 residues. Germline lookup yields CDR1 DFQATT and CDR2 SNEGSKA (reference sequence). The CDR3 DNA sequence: TGCAGTGCTAGCCCTCCGGGACGTCAAGAGACCCAGTACTTC. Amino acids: CSASPPGRQETQYF.

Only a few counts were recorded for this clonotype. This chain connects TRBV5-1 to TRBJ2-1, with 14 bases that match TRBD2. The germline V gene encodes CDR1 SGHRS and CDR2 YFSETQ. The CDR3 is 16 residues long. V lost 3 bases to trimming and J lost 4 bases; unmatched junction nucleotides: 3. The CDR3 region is CASSSWTSGGYNEQFF. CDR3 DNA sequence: TGCGCCAGCAGCTCCTGGACTAGCGGGGGGTACAATGAGCAGTTCTTC. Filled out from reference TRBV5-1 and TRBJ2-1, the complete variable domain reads KAGVTQTPRYLIKTRGQQVTLSCSPISGHRSVSWYQQTPGQGLQFLFEYFSETQRNKGNFPGRFSGRQFSNSRSEMNVSTLELGDSALYLCASSSWTSGGYNEQFFGPGTRLTVL.